A selection of T cell receptor beta chains follows, all from one sample in a study of blood T cell repertoires in COVID-19. Only in-frame clones appear in the TCRdb table, and some are missing; sequencing was by immunoSEQ multiplex PCR. The table shows approximately 120,000 clones, with 80% to 95% occurring only once. Sample: peripheral blood. Receptors were obtained from a man aged 50-60 years with COVID-19, enrolled during active disease. Both conserved end residues are trimmed from each CDR3. Size tells how often a clone was seen (once, few, many) or the class of an expanded clone, and some rows leave it out.

v_call	clone_size	j_call	cdr3_aa
TRBV11-2	-	TRBJ2-1	ASSLGGGLAGGRREQF
TRBV2	once	TRBJ1-5	ASSEWGPSNQPQH
TRBV19	-	TRBJ2-3	ASSIGAGSTDTQY
TRBV18	-	TRBJ2-5	ASSPSGTEETQY
TRBV5-1	-	TRBJ2-3	ASSSGRGESTDTQY
TRBV2	-	TRBJ2-2	ASIPGANTGELF
TRBV30	-	TRBJ2-1	AWHGLAGRSSYNEQF
TRBV6-2/TRBV6-3	once	TRBJ2-7	ASSSSAGGYEQY
TRBV5-4	-	TRBJ1-2	ASSSADRGGYGYT
TRBV19	-	TRBJ2-7	ASSPSGTSYEQY
TRBV7-9	-	TRBJ2-1	ASSPRDRDNEQF
TRBV18	once	TRBJ2-5	ASSLTGLAGAQETQY
TRBV5-4	-	TRBJ2-2	ASSPTDRANTGELF
TRBV29-1	-	TRBJ1-5	SVGNTNQPQH
TRBV11-2	-	TRBJ1-2	ASSRNYGYT
TRBV5-1	-	TRBJ2-1	ASSPGGSYNEQF
TRBV12-3/TRBV12-4	once	TRBJ2-5	ASSLIQQETQY
TRBV11-2	-	TRBJ1-1	ASSLQGDTEAF
TRBV10-3	few	TRBJ1-1	AISDMGQGNTEAF
TRBV6-5	-	TRBJ1-5	ASNQGQRGQPQH
TRBV28	-	TRBJ2-3	ASSLGGQGKDTQY
TRBV30	once	TRBJ2-2	AWGSSGRAGELF
TRBV6-5	once	TRBJ1-1	ASRGGRGPEAAF
TRBV23-1	-	TRBJ2-4	ASSRTGDKNIQY
TRBV19	-	TRBJ2-7	ASSSGQGGYEQY
TRBV19	-	TRBJ2-6	ASAGSTFGSGANVLT
TRBV6-5	once	TRBJ1-3	ASSYTGTSGNTIY
TRBV19	-	TRBJ2-5	ASSMGQGEGETQY
TRBV5-4	-	TRBJ2-3	ASSSGSSRDTQY
TRBV15	-	TRBJ2-3	ATSRDGTATDTQY
TRBV19	-	TRBJ2-7	ASSTPGQIHEQY
TRBV9	-	TRBJ1-2	ASSPATGNYGYT
TRBV5-1	few	TRBJ2-1	ASKQAISYNEQF
TRBV11-1	-	TRBJ2-1	ASSGSGLAAWDEQF
TRBV6-5	-	TRBJ1-1	ASSYSGQANTEAF
TRBV7-6	-	TRBJ1-6	ASSLTANSPLH
TRBV7-9	-	TRBJ1-2	ASEFGQGPNYGYT
TRBV19	-	TRBJ1-1	ASSMWSTVSEAF
TRBV5-1	-	TRBJ2-5	ASSLDGRVQETQY
TRBV28	-	TRBJ1-6	ASSRQASSYNSPLH
TRBV15	-	TRBJ2-5	ATSSGTVQETQY
TRBV7-9	-	TRBJ2-3	ASSPGASTDTQY
TRBV2	-	TRBJ2-1	ASQGIDEQF
TRBV20-1	-	TRBJ2-7	SASQLAGGYEQY
TRBV19	-	TRBJ1-1	ASSIQGQGNEAF
TRBV7-2	-	TRBJ1-2	ASSTGGGGRYGYT
TRBV18	-	TRBJ1-1	ASSPQGVSTEAF
TRBV4-3	-	TRBJ2-5	ASSQGQGEETQY
TRBV6-5	-	TRBJ2-1	ATTGGSYNEQF
TRBV3-1/TRBV3-2	-	TRBJ1-2	ASSLWTGGGGGYT